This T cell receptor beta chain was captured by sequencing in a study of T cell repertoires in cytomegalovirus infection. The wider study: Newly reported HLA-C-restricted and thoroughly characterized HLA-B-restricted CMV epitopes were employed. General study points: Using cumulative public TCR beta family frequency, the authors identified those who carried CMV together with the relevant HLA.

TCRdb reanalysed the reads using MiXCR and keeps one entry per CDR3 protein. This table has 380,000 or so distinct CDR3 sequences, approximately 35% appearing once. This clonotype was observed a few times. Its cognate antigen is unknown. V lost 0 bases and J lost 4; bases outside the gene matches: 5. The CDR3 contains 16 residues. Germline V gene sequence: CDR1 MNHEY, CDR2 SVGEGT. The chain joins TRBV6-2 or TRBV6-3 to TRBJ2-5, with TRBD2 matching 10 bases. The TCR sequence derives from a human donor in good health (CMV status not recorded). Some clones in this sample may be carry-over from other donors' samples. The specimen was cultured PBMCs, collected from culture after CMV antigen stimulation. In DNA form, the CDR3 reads TGTGCCAGCAGTTACTCAGCGGGAGGGCCGCCAGAGACCCAGTACTTC. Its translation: CASSYSAGGPPETQYF.